This is a list of T cell receptor beta chains from one sample in a study of type 1 regulatory T cells. Antigen specificity for these receptors is unknown. MiXCR, run by TCRdb on the reads, gives a single entry per CDR3 protein. The data hold about 67,000 distinct CDR3 sequences, with about 50% observed a single time. Sequenced: cultured non-Tr1 T cells, either the whole culture or a sorted T cell fraction (not recorded which). Receptors originate from a human donor in good health. CDR3s include the opening cysteine and the closing phenylalanine or tryptophan. D genes are given only for firm matches. Not all rows give a size; the values are once, few, many and, for expanded clones, a class.

j_call: TRBJ2-4
v_call: TRBV4-2
clone_size: .
d_call: TRBD2
cdr3_aa: CASSQAVHGGGIQNIQYF
cdr3_nt: TGTGCCAGCAGCCAGGCCGTCCATGGCGGGGGGATCCAAAACATTCAGTACTTC

j_call: TRBJ2-3
v_call: TRBV11-3
clone_size: .
d_call: TRBD1
cdr3_aa: CASSFDRGPLDTQYF
cdr3_nt: TGTGCCAGCAGCTTCGACAGGGGTCCACTGGATACGCAGTATTTT

j_call: TRBJ2-3
v_call: TRBV5-6
clone_size: once
d_call: .
cdr3_aa: CASSGRRESDTQYF
cdr3_nt: TGTGCCAGCAGCGGACGGAGGGAGTCGGATACGCAGTATTTT

j_call: TRBJ2-1
v_call: TRBV28
clone_size: .
d_call: TRBD2
cdr3_aa: CASKKSRGGRNEQFF
cdr3_nt: TGTGCCAGCAAAAAATCCCGGGGGGGGCGCAATGAGCAGTTCTTC

j_call: TRBJ2-7
v_call: TRBV20-1
clone_size: medium-sized
d_call: TRBD1
cdr3_aa: CSARKDRVTEQYF
cdr3_nt: TGCAGTGCCCGAAAGGACAGGGTAACCGAGCAGTACTTC

j_call: TRBJ1-6
v_call: TRBV28
clone_size: once
d_call: .
cdr3_aa: CASSLPQGLGDSPLHF
cdr3_nt: TGTGCCAGCAGTTTACCTCAGGGGTTGGGGGATTCACCCCTCCACTTT

j_call: TRBJ2-7
v_call: TRBV19
clone_size: few
d_call: .
cdr3_aa: CASSERDRSYEQYF
cdr3_nt: TGTGCCAGTAGTGAGCGGGACAGATCTTACGAGCAGTACTTC

j_call: TRBJ2-3
v_call: TRBV12-3/TRBV12-4
clone_size: few
d_call: .
cdr3_aa: CASSPGNQGQIAYF
cdr3_nt: TGTGCCAGCAGTCCCGGAAACCAGGGGCAGATCGCGTATTTT

j_call: TRBJ2-7
v_call: TRBV20-1
clone_size: .
d_call: .
cdr3_aa: CSARVGSEQYF
cdr3_nt: TGCAGTGCTAGGGTCGGTTCCGAGCAGTACTTC

j_call: TRBJ2-7
v_call: TRBV28
clone_size: .
d_call: .
cdr3_aa: CASSTNGQSSYEQYF
cdr3_nt: TGTGCCAGCAGTACGAACGGACAGAGCTCCTACGAGCAGTACTTC

j_call: TRBJ2-1
v_call: TRBV15
clone_size: .
d_call: .
cdr3_aa: CATSRDLQSSYNEQFF
cdr3_nt: TGTGCCACCAGCAGAGATCTGCAGAGCTCCTACAATGAGCAGTTCTTC

j_call: TRBJ1-1
v_call: TRBV18
clone_size: .
d_call: .
cdr3_aa: CASSALQSDGAEAFF
cdr3_nt: TGTGCCAGCTCAGCATTACAATCGGACGGGGCTGAAGCTTTCTTT

j_call: TRBJ2-3
v_call: TRBV28
clone_size: few
d_call: .
cdr3_aa: CASSYTRPGASRGGPSTDTQYF
cdr3_nt: TGTGCCAGCAGCTATACACGACCCGGGGCGTCAAGGGGGGGGCCTAGCACAGATACGCAGTATTTT

j_call: TRBJ1-2
v_call: TRBV7-2
clone_size: .
d_call: .
cdr3_aa: CASSFKGDYGYTF
cdr3_nt: TGTGCCAGCAGCTTTAAGGGGGACTATGGCTACACCTTC

j_call: TRBJ2-3
v_call: TRBV2
clone_size: .
d_call: .
cdr3_aa: CASTERLSTDTQYF
cdr3_nt: TGTGCCAGCACTGAGCGGCTAAGCACAGATACGCAGTATTTT

j_call: TRBJ1-5
v_call: TRBV2
clone_size: few
d_call: .
cdr3_aa: CASRGATAGNQPQHF
cdr3_nt: TGTGCCAGCAGGGGAGCGACAGCTGGCAATCAGCCCCAGCATTTT

j_call: TRBJ1-2
v_call: TRBV15
clone_size: .
d_call: .
cdr3_aa: CATSSRDRANYGYTF
cdr3_nt: TGTGCCACCAGCAGCCGGGACCGAGCTAACTATGGCTACACCTTC

j_call: TRBJ2-7
v_call: TRBV28
clone_size: .
d_call: .
cdr3_aa: CASSLGGPYEQYF
cdr3_nt: TGTGCCAGCAGTTTAGGCGGCCCCTACGAGCAGTACTTC

j_call: TRBJ1-3
v_call: TRBV2
clone_size: few
d_call: .
cdr3_aa: CASKQDHAGNTIYF
cdr3_nt: TGTGCCAGCAAACAGGATCACGCTGGAAACACCATATATTTT

j_call: TRBJ1-2
v_call: TRBV12-3/TRBV12-4
clone_size: medium-sized
d_call: .
cdr3_aa: CASSYRGHPYGYTF
cdr3_nt: TGTGCCAGCAGTTACCGGGGACACCCCTATGGCTACACCTTC

j_call: TRBJ2-7
v_call: TRBV12-3/TRBV12-4
clone_size: few
d_call: .
cdr3_aa: CASSSALAAHQYF
cdr3_nt: TGTGCCAGCAGTTCGGCCCTGGCGGCCCATCAGTACTTC

j_call: TRBJ1-2
v_call: TRBV7-8
clone_size: few
d_call: TRBD1
cdr3_aa: CASSLRDRGGGYTF
cdr3_nt: TGTGCCAGCAGTCTTAGGGACAGGGGTGGAGGCTACACCTTC

j_call: TRBJ2-3
v_call: TRBV29-1
clone_size: .
d_call: TRBD2
cdr3_aa: CSVRLAGANRASTDTQYF
cdr3_nt: TGCAGCGTTCGACTAGCGGGGGCGAACCGAGCTAGCACAGATACGCAGTATTTT

j_call: TRBJ2-5
v_call: TRBV18
clone_size: once
d_call: TRBD1
cdr3_aa: CASSRTTGTGEETQYF
cdr3_nt: TGTGCCAGCTCAAGGACAACCGGGACAGGGGAAGAGACCCAGTACTTC

j_call: TRBJ1-5
v_call: TRBV30
clone_size: few
d_call: .
cdr3_aa: CAWSTLYSNQPQHF
cdr3_nt: TGTGCCTGGAGTACCCTTTATAGCAATCAGCCCCAGCATTTT

j_call: TRBJ2-1
v_call: TRBV5-1
clone_size: many
d_call: .
cdr3_aa: CASSLAAFYNEQFF
cdr3_nt: TGCGCCAGCAGCTTGGCAGCATTTTACAATGAGCAGTTCTTC

j_call: TRBJ2-1
v_call: TRBV7-2
clone_size: few
d_call: TRBD2
cdr3_aa: CASSTGLAGDEQFF
cdr3_nt: TGTGCCAGCAGCACGGGACTAGCGGGGGATGAGCAGTTCTTC

j_call: TRBJ2-1
v_call: TRBV7-9
clone_size: .
d_call: .
cdr3_aa: CASSLASVNEQFF
cdr3_nt: TGTGCCAGCAGCTTAGCGTCCGTGAATGAGCAGTTCTTC

j_call: TRBJ2-1
v_call: TRBV20-1
clone_size: .
d_call: .
cdr3_aa: CSARDPQGGYNEQFF
cdr3_nt: TGCAGTGCTAGAGACCCACAGGGTGGGTACAATGAGCAGTTCTTC

j_call: TRBJ2-6
v_call: TRBV20-1
clone_size: few
d_call: .
cdr3_aa: CSARERSSGANVLTF
cdr3_nt: TGCAGTGCTAGAGAACGGTCCTCTGGGGCCAACGTCCTGACTTTC

j_call: TRBJ1-2
v_call: TRBV12-3/TRBV12-4
clone_size: .
d_call: .
cdr3_aa: CASSSHTRNYGYTF
cdr3_nt: TGTGCCAGCAGTTCGCACACCCGTAACTATGGCTACACCTTC

j_call: TRBJ2-3
v_call: TRBV6-4
clone_size: .
d_call: .
cdr3_aa: CASSAGFSTDTQYF
cdr3_nt: TGTGCCAGCAGTGCAGGGTTCAGCACAGATACGCAGTATTTT

j_call: TRBJ1-5
v_call: TRBV4-2
clone_size: .
d_call: TRBD1
cdr3_aa: CASSQDRGSGQPQHF
cdr3_nt: TGTGCCAGCAGCCAAGACAGGGGGTCCGGTCAGCCCCAGCATTTT

j_call: TRBJ1-2
v_call: TRBV29-1
clone_size: .
d_call: .
cdr3_aa: CSVESGEGVYGYTF
cdr3_nt: TGCAGCGTTGAAAGTGGAGAGGGAGTCTATGGCTACACCTTC

j_call: TRBJ2-1
v_call: TRBV19
clone_size: .
d_call: .
cdr3_aa: CASTGWGGPRNEQFF
cdr3_nt: TGTGCCAGTACCGGATGGGGGGGGCCTCGAAATGAGCAGTTCTTC

j_call: TRBJ2-7
v_call: TRBV18
clone_size: .
d_call: .
cdr3_aa: CASAASSYEQYF
cdr3_nt: TGTGCCAGCGCCGCAAGCTCCTACGAGCAGTACTTC

j_call: TRBJ2-7
v_call: TRBV20-1
clone_size: .
d_call: .
cdr3_aa: CSARGGQGIHEQYF
cdr3_nt: TGCAGTGCTAGGGGGGGACAAGGGATCCACGAGCAGTACTTC

j_call: TRBJ1-6
v_call: TRBV30
clone_size: .
d_call: TRBD1
cdr3_aa: CAGDRGRAPLHF
cdr3_nt: TGTGCCGGTGACAGGGGGCGGGCACCCCTCCACTTT

j_call: TRBJ1-2
v_call: TRBV7-2
clone_size: .
d_call: TRBD1
cdr3_aa: CASSLGTGPNYGYTF
cdr3_nt: TGTGCCAGCAGCTTAGGGACAGGGCCAAACTATGGCTACACCTTC

j_call: TRBJ2-3
v_call: TRBV5-1
clone_size: .
d_call: .
cdr3_aa: CASSLGTVTDTQYF
cdr3_nt: TGCGCCAGCAGCTTGGGGACAGTCACAGATACGCAGTATTTT

j_call: TRBJ2-1
v_call: TRBV20-1
clone_size: .
d_call: .
cdr3_aa: CSAASGGAVNEQFF
cdr3_nt: TGCAGTGCTGCCTCTGGGGGGGCAGTCAATGAGCAGTTCTTC

j_call: TRBJ2-7
v_call: TRBV7-9
clone_size: .
d_call: TRBD2
cdr3_aa: CASSFLAGGYEQYF
cdr3_nt: TGTGCCAGCAGCTTCCTAGCGGGGGGCTACGAGCAGTACTTC

j_call: TRBJ2-5
v_call: TRBV3-1
clone_size: .
d_call: .
cdr3_aa: CASSPGRGRGVQETQYF
cdr3_nt: TGTGCCAGCAGCCCGGGCCGGGGACGCGGAGTCCAAGAGACCCAGTACTTC

j_call: TRBJ2-1
v_call: TRBV3-1
clone_size: .
d_call: TRBD2
cdr3_aa: CASSLRAGSGGYNEQFF
cdr3_nt: TGTGCCAGCAGCCTAAGGGCGGGTAGCGGGGGGTACAATGAGCAGTTCTTC

j_call: TRBJ2-7
v_call: TRBV5-1
clone_size: .
d_call: .
cdr3_aa: CASSSKGGSSSYEQYF
cdr3_nt: TGCGCCAGCAGCTCGAAAGGCGGGTCAAGCTCCTACGAGCAGTACTTC

j_call: TRBJ1-2
v_call: TRBV12-3/TRBV12-4
clone_size: few
d_call: TRBD1
cdr3_aa: CASSYNAGQVVGYTF
cdr3_nt: TGTGCCAGCAGCTATAACGCGGGACAGGTCGTAGGCTACACCTTC

j_call: TRBJ2-3
v_call: TRBV6-5
clone_size: .
d_call: .
cdr3_aa: CASSYSNFLRPDTQYF
cdr3_nt: TGTGCCAGCAGTTACTCGAATTTTCTTCGACCAGATACGCAGTATTTT

j_call: TRBJ1-5
v_call: TRBV10-1
clone_size: few
d_call: TRBD1
cdr3_aa: CASSDSEEGQGTAVTNSNQPQHF
cdr3_nt: TGCGCCAGCAGTGACAGTGAGGAGGGACAGGGGACGGCAGTTACAAATAGCAATCAGCCCCAGCATTTT

j_call: TRBJ2-1
v_call: TRBV12-3/TRBV12-4
clone_size: .
d_call: TRBD2
cdr3_aa: CASSFVSGGNNEQFF
cdr3_nt: TGTGCCAGCAGTTTCGTTAGCGGGGGGAACAATGAGCAGTTCTTC

j_call: TRBJ2-7
v_call: TRBV11-2
clone_size: .
d_call: .
cdr3_aa: CASSLGAGVGGEQYF
cdr3_nt: TGTGCCAGCAGCTTAGGGGCGGGCGTCGGCGGCGAGCAGTACTTC

j_call: TRBJ2-3
v_call: TRBV7-2
clone_size: .
d_call: .
cdr3_aa: CASSLLLGGTDTQYF
cdr3_nt: TGTGCCAGCAGCTTATTACTAGGAGGCACAGATACGCAGTATTTT

j_call: TRBJ2-5
v_call: TRBV3-1
clone_size: .
d_call: .
cdr3_aa: CASSPSEGQETQYF
cdr3_nt: TGTGCCAGCAGCCCCTCGGAGGGCCAAGAGACCCAGTACTTC

j_call: TRBJ2-1
v_call: TRBV4-1
clone_size: few
d_call: .
cdr3_aa: CASSHGGGGGRNEQFF
cdr3_nt: TGCGCCAGCAGCCATGGGGGGGGCGGGGGACGCAATGAGCAGTTCTTC

j_call: TRBJ2-1
v_call: TRBV19
clone_size: .
d_call: TRBD1
cdr3_aa: CASSRSGQVYNEQFF
cdr3_nt: TGTGCCAGTAGTAGGTCCGGACAGGTCTACAATGAGCAGTTCTTC

j_call: TRBJ2-3
v_call: TRBV14
clone_size: .
d_call: .
cdr3_aa: CASSQPYRLESSTDTQYF
cdr3_nt: TGTGCCAGCAGCCAACCATATCGACTTGAATCTAGCACAGATACGCAGTATTTT

j_call: TRBJ2-3
v_call: TRBV2
clone_size: .
d_call: .
cdr3_aa: CASSGSSLATDTQYF
cdr3_nt: TGTGCCAGCAGTGGGTCCTCTTTGGCCACAGATACGCAGTATTTT

j_call: TRBJ1-4
v_call: TRBV6-2/TRBV6-3
clone_size: .
d_call: TRBD1
cdr3_aa: CASSYLPDRNEKLFF
cdr3_nt: TGTGCCAGCAGTTACCTCCCGGACAGGAATGAAAAACTGTTTTTT